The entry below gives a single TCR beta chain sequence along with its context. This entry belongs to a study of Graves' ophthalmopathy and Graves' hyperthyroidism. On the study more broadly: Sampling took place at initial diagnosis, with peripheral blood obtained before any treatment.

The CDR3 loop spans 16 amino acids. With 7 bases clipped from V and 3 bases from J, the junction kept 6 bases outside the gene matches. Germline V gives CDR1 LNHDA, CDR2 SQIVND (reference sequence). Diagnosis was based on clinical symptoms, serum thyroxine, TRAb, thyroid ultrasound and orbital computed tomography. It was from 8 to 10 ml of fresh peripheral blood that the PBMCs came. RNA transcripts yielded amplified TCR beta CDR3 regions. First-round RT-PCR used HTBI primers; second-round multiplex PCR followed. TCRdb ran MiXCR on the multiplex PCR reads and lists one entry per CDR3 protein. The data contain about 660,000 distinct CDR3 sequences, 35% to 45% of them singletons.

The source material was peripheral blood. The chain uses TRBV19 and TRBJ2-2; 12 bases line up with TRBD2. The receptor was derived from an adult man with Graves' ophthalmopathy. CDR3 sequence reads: CASILAGGPDTGELFF. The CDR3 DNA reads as TGTGCCAGTATTCTAGCGGGGGGGCCCGACACCGGGGAGCTGTTTTTT.